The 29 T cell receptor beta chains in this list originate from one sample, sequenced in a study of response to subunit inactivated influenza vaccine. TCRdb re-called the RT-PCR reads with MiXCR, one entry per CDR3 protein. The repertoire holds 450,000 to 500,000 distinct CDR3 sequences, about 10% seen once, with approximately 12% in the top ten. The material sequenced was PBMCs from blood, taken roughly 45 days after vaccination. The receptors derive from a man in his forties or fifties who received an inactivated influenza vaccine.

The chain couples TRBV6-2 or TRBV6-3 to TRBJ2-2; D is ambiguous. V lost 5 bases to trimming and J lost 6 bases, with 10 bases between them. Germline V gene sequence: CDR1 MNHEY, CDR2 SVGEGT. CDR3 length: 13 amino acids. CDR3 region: CASSGLLPGELFF. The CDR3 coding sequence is TGTGCCAGCAGTGGGCTCCTCCCCGGGGAGCTGTTTTTT.

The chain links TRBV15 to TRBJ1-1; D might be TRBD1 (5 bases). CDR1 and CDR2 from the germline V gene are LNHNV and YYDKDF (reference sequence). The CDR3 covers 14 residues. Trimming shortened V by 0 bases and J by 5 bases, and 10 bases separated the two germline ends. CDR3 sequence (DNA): TGTGCCACCAGCAGAGATAAGGGGAGAACTGAAGCTTTCTTT. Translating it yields CATSRDKGRTEAFF.

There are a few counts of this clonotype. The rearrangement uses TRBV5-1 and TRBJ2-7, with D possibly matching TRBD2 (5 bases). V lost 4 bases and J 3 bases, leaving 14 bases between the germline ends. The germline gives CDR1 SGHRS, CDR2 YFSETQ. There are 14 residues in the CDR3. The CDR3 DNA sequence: TGCGCCAGCAGCGCGGGTCAAGGTGTCTACGAGCAGTACTTC. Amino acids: CASSAGQGVYEQYF.

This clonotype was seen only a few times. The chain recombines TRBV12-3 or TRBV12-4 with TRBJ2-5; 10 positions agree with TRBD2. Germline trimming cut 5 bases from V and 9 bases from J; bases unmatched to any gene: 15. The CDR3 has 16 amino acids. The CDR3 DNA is TGTGCCAGCAGTCCCTCCGGGACTAGCGTACAAAAGGCCCAGTACTTC. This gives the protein CASSPSGTSVQKAQYF.

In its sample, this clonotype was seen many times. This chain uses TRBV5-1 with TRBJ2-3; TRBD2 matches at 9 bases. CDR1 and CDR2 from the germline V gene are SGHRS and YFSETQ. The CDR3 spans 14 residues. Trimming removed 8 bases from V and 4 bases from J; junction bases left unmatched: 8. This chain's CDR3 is CASTGLAGPDTQYF. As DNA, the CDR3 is TGCGCCAGTACCGGGCTAGCGGGACCAGATACGCAGTATTTT.

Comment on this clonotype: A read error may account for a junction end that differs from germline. This CDR3 is CASSLGTTGNIHYF. CDR3 DNA sequence: TGTGCCAGCAGCTTAGGGACTACGGGAAACATTCACTACTTC. V and J are TRBV7-9 and TRBJ2-4; a weak D match, TRBD2 (6 bases). Germline values: CDR1 SEHNR, CDR2 FQNEAQ (reference sequence). This CDR3 contains 14 residues.

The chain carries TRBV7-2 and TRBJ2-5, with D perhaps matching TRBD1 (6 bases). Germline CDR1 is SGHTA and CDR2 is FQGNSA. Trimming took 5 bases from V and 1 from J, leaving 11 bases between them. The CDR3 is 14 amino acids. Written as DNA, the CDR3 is TGTGCCAGCAGCGTGGGACAAGCCCAAGAGACCCAGTACTTC. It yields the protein CASSVGQAQETQYF.

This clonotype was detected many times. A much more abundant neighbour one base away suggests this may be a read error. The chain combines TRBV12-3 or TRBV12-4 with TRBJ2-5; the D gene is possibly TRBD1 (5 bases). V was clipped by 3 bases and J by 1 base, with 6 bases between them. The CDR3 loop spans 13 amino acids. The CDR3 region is CASSFRVQETQYF. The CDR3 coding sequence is TGTGCCAGCAGTTTCAGGGTCCAAGAGACCCAGTACTTC.

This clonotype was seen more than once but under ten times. CDR3 sequence: CSAGQGENEQFF. CDR3 nucleotides: TGCAGCGCCGGACAGGGGGAGAATGAGCAGTTCTTC. The chain uses TRBV29-1 and TRBJ2-1, with 10 nucleotides matching TRBD1. Germline V CDR1 and CDR2: SQVTM, ANQGSEA. With V trimmed by 7 bases and J by 7 bases, 4 bases remained unmatched. The CDR3 covers 12 residues.

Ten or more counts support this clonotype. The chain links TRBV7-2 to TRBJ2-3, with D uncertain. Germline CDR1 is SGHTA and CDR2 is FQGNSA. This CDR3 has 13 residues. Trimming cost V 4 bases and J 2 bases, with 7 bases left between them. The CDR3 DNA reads TGTGCCAGCAGCTCTCAAATCACAGATACGCAGTATTTT. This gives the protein CASSSQITDTQYF.

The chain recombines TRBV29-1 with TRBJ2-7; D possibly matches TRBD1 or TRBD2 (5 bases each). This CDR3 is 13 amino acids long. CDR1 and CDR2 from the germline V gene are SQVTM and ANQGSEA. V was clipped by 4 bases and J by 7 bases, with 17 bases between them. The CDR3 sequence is CSVVGAPSGEQYF. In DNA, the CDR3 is TGCAGCGTTGTTGGGGCACCCTCGGGAGAGCAGTACTTC.

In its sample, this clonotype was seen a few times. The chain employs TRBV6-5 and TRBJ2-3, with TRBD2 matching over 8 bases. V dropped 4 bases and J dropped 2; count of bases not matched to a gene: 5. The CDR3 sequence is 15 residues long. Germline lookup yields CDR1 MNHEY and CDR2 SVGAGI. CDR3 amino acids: CASSSRGAPTDTQYF. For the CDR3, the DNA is TGTGCCAGCAGTTCGCGGGGGGCCCCCACAGATACGCAGTATTTT.

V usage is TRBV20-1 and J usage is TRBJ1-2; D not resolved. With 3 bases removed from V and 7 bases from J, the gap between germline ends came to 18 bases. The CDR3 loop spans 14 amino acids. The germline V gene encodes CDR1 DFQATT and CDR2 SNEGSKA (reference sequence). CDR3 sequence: CSASNSEASAGYTF. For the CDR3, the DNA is TGCAGTGCTAGTAACTCTGAGGCCAGCGCTGGCTACACCTTC.

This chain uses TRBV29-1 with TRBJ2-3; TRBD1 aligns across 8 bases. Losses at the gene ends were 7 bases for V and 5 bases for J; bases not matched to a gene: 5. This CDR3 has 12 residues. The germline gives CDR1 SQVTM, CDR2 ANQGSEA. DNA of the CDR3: TGCAGCGCATACACAGGGGGAGATACGCAGTATTTT. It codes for CSAYTGGDTQYF.

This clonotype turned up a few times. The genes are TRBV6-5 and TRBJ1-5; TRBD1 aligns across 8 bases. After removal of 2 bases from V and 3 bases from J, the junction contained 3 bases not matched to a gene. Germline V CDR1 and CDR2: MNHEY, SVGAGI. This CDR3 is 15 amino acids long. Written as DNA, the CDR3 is TGTGCCAGCAGTTACGCCAGGGGGCTCAATCAGCCCCAGCATTTT. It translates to CASSYARGLNQPQHF.

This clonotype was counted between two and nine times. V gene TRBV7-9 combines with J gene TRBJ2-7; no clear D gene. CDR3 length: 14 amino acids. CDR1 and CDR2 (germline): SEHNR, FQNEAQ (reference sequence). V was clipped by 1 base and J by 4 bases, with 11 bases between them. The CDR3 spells CASSLGPQKYEQYF. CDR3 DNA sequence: TGTGCCAGCAGCTTAGGGCCCCAAAAGTACGAGCAGTACTTC.

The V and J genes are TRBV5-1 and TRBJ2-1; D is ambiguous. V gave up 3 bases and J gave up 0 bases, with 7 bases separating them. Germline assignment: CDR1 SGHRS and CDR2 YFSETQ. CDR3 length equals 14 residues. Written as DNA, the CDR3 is TGCGCCAGCAGCTCCTACAGCTCCTACAATGAGCAGTTCTTC. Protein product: CASSSYSSYNEQFF.

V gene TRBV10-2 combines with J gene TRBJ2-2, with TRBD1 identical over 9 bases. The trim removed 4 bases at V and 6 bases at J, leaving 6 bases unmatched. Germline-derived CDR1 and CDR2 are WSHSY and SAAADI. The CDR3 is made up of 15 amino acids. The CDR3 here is CASSALQGAAGELFF. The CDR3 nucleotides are TGCGCCAGCAGTGCCTTACAGGGGGCGGCCGGGGAGCTGTTTTTT.

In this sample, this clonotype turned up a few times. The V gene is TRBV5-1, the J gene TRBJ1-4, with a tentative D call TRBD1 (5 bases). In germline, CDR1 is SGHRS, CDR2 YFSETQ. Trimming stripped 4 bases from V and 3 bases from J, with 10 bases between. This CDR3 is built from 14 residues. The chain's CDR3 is CASSAGAANEKLFF. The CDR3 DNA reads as TGCGCCAGCAGCGCCGGGGCGGCTAATGAAAAACTGTTTTTT. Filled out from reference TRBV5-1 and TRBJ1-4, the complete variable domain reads KAGVTQTPRYLIKTRGQQVTLSCSPISGHRSVSWYQQTPGQGLQFLFEYFSETQRNKGNFPGRFSGRQFSNSRSEMNVSTLELGDSALYLCASSAGAANEKLFFGSGTQLSVL.

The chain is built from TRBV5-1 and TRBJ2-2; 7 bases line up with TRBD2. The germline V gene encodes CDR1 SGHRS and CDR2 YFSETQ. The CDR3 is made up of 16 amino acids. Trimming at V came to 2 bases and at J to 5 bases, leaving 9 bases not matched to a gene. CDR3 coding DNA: TGCGCCAGCAGCTTTTTGAATGGGAGGGAAACCGGGGAGCTGTTTTTT. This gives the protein CASSFLNGRETGELFF.

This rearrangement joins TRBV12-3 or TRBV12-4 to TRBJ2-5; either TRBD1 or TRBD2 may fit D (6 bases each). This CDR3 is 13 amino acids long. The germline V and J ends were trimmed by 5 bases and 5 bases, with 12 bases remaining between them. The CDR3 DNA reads TGTGCCAGCAGTGCGGTAGGGGGGGAGACCCAGTACTTC. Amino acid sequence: CASSAVGGETQYF.

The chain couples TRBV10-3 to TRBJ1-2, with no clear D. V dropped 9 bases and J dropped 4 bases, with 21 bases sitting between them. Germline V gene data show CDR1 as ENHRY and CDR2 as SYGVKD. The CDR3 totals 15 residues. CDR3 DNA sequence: TGTGCCATTACCGAAGGAGGGCCCCCTCTCTATGGCTACACCTTC. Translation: CAITEGGPPLYGYTF.

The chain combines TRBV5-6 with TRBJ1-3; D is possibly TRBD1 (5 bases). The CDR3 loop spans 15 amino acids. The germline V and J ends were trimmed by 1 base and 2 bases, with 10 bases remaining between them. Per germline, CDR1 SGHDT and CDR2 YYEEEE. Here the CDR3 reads CASSLYPGPGNTIYF. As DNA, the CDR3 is TGTGCCAGCAGCTTGTACCCGGGGCCTGGAAACACCATATATTTT. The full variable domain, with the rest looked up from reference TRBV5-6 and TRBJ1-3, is DAGVTQSPTHLIKTRGQQVTLRCSPKSGHDTVSWYQQALGQGPQFIFQYYEEEERQRGNFPDRFSGHQFPNYSSELNVNALLLGDSALYLCASSLYPGPGNTIYFGEGSWLTVV.

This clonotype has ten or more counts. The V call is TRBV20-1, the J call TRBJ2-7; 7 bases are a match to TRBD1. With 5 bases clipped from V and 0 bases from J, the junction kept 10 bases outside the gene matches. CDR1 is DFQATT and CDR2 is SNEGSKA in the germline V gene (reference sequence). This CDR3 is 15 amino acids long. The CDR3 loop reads CSAGRQGSSSYEQYF. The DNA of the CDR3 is TGCAGTGCTGGACGACAGGGATCAAGCTCCTACGAGCAGTACTTC.

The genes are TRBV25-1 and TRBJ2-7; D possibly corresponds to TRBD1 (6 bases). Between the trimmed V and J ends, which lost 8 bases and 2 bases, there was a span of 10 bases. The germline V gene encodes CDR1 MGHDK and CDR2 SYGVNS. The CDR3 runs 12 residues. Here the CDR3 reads CASQQGTYEQYF. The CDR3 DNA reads TGTGCCAGCCAACAGGGAACCTACGAGCAGTACTTC.

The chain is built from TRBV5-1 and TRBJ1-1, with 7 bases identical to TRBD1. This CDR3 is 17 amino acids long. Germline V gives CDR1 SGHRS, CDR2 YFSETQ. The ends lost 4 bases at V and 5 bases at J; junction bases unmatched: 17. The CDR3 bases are TGCGCCAGCAGCGCCGACCCTTCTTCAGGGGGGAAAACTGAAGCTTTCTTT. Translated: CASSADPSSGGKTEAFF.

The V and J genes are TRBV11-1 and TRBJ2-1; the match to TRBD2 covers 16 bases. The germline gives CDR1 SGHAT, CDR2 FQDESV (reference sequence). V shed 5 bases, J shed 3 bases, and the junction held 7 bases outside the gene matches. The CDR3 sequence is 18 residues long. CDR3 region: CASSLGTSGRGSYNEQFF. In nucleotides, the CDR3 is TGTGCCAGCAGCCTTGGGACTAGCGGGAGGGGCAGCTACAATGAGCAGTTCTTC. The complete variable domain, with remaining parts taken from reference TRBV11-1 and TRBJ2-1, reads EAEVAQSPRYKITEKSQAVAFWCDPISGHATLYWYRQILGQGPELLVQFQDESVVDDSQLPKDRFSAERLKGVDSTLKIQPAELGDSAMYLCASSLGTSGRGSYNEQFFGPGTRLTVL.

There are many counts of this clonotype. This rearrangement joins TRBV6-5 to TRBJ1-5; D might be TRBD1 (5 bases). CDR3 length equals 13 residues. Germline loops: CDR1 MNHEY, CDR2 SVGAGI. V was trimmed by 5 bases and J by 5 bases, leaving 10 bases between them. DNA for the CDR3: TGTGCCAGCAGTCGGACACTTTATCAGCCCCAGCATTTT. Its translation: CASSRTLYQPQHF.

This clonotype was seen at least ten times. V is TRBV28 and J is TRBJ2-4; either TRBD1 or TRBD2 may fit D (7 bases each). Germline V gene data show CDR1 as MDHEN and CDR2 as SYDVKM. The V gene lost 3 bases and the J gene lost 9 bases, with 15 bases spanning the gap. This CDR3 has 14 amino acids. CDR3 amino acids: CASSFWGRGGIQYF. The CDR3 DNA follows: TGTGCCAGCAGTTTTTGGGGCAGGGGGGGCATTCAGTACTTC.